These 17 T cell receptor beta chains were sequenced from one sample in a study of cytomegalovirus exposure and HLA in healthy donors. Primers included in the PCR were 60 Vbeta and 13 Jbeta primers. Here immunoSEQ multiplex PCR was the method, and the copy in TCRdb shows in-frame clones only, minus some. This repertoire shows 200,000 to 250,000 clones, 60% to 80% found once; its top ten account for around 2%. The specimen was PBMCs. The receptors were sampled from a man in his late teens or twenties in good health and CMV-seronegative.

The chain links TRBV7-2 to TRBJ2-1, with TRBD2 matching over 8 bases. Germline CDR1 and CDR2: SGHTA and FQGNSA. J was trimmed by 15 bases and V by 5 bases; bases with no gene match: 9. This CDR3 is 12 amino acids long. The CDR3 coding sequence is TGTGCCAGCAGCCAGGGACTAGAAAGATGGTTCTTC. As protein: CASSQGLERWFF.

The rearrangement links TRBV7-6 to TRBJ2-7; perhaps TRBD1 as D (6 bases). Trimming pared 0 bases from V and 6 bases from J, leaving 12 bases between. The CDR3 sequence is 14 residues long. The germline V gene has CDR1 SGHVS and CDR2 FNYEAQ. The CDR3 region has the DNA TGTGCCAGCAGCTTAGCCCTGACAGGTGGCGAGCAGTACTTC. It encodes CASSLALTGGEQYF. Using reference TRBV7-6 and TRBJ2-7 for the parts outside the CDR3, the full variable domain is GAGVSQSPRYKVTKRGQDVALRCDPISGHVSLYWYRQALGQGPEFLTYFNYEAQQDKSGLPNDRFSAERPEGSISTLTIQRTEQRDSAMYRCASSLALTGGEQYFGPGTRLTVT.

The rearrangement joins TRBV5-5 to TRBJ1-5; TRBD1 agrees at 9 bases. Germline-derived CDR1 and CDR2 are SGHKS and YYEKEE (reference sequence). The ends lost 4 bases at V and 4 bases at J; junction bases unmatched: 9. The CDR3 is 16 residues long. In DNA form, the CDR3 reads TGTGCCAGCAGCCCCGGGACAGGGTCACGAAATCAGCCCCAGCATTTT. The encoded protein is CASSPGTGSRNQPQHF.

This clone was detected only a few times. The rearrangement joins TRBV5-5 to TRBJ1-5; 7 nucleotides match TRBD1. The CDR3 runs to 17 residues. Germline-derived CDR1 and CDR2 are SGHKS and YYEKEE (reference sequence). V lost 4 bases, J lost 0 bases, and 10 bases stayed unmatched. CDR3 sequence reads: CASSGSTGSYSNQPQHF. The CDR3 DNA is TGTGCCAGCAGCGGGTCGACAGGGAGCTATAGCAATCAGCCCCAGCATTTT.

This clone was detected a few times. The V call is TRBV5-4, the J call TRBJ1-1, with no clear D. V was pared by 4 bases and J by 0 bases, with 13 bases between. CDR1 is SGHNT and CDR2 is YYREEE in the germline V gene (reference sequence). The CDR3 has 15 residues. The DNA of the CDR3 is TGTGCCAGCAGCATCGAGCATGTCATGAACACTGAAGCTTTCTTT. Amino acids: CASSIEHVMNTEAFF.

In its sample, this clone was seen once. The J gene is TRBJ2-1, the V gene TRBV7-9; 10 positions agree with TRBD2. In germline, CDR1 is SEHNR, CDR2 FQNEAQ (reference sequence). The length of the CDR3 is 16 residues. V dropped 2 bases and J dropped 3; count of bases not matched to a gene: 4. The CDR3 loop reads CASSLWPSGGYNEQFF. For the CDR3, the DNA is TGTGCCAGCAGCTTATGGCCTAGCGGGGGCTACAATGAGCAGTTCTTC. The full variable domain, its missing parts supplied by reference TRBV7-9 and TRBJ2-1, is DTGVSQNPRHKITKRGQNVTFRCDPISEHNRLYWYRQTLGQGPEFLTYFQNEAQLEKSRLLSDRFSAERPKGSFSTLEIQRTEQGDSAMYLCASSLWPSGGYNEQFFGPGTRLTVL.

The chain combines TRBV7-2 with TRBJ2-1; TRBD2 agrees at 12 bases. Trimming removed 1 base from V and 9 bases from J; junction bases left unmatched: 7. This CDR3 comprises 16 residues. Germline V lookup: CDR1 SGHTA, CDR2 FQGNSA. The CDR3 loop reads CASSLVGLAGGAEQFF. The CDR3 coding sequence is TGTGCCAGCAGCTTAGTTGGGCTAGCGGGAGGGGCTGAGCAGTTCTTC.

This rearrangement joins TRBV29-1 to TRBJ1-4, with TRBD1 identical over 7 bases. Germline loops: CDR1 SQVTM, CDR2 ANQGSEA. The CDR3 is made up of 14 amino acids. V lost 6 bases and J lost 7; bases outside the gene matches: 11. The CDR3 reads CSVVARGRGEKLFF. DNA for the CDR3: TGCAGCGTCGTTGCGAGGGGGCGCGGTGAAAAACTGTTTTTT.

This CDR3 reads CASKNTGVQETQYF. As DNA, the CDR3 is TGTGCCAGCAAGAATACAGGGGTCCAAGAGACCCAGTACTTC. This chain links TRBV2 with TRBJ2-5, with 7 bases matching TRBD1. Per germline, CDR1 SNHLY and CDR2 FYNNEI. The junction had 6 bases not matched to a gene; V was cut back by 7 bases and J by 1 base. CDR3 length equals 14 residues.

The chain recombines TRBV30 with TRBJ2-7, with TRBD1 identical over 8 bases. CDR1 GTSNPN and CDR2 SVGIG come from the germline V gene (reference sequence). The CDR3 is 13 amino acids. J lost 3 bases, V lost 5 bases, and 6 bases had no gene match. The DNA for the CDR3 is TGTGCCTGGGAATCCACAGGGGGCTACGAGCAGTACTTC. This gives the protein CAWESTGGYEQYF. Combining the CDR3 with reference TRBV30 and TRBJ2-7 gives the whole variable domain SQTIHQWPATLVQPVGSPLSLECTVEGTSNPNLYWYRQAAGRGLQLLFYSVGIGQISSEVPQNLSASRPQDRQFILSSKKLLLSDSGFYLCAWESTGGYEQYFGPGTRLTVT.

V is TRBV7-3 and J is TRBJ1-1, with D unresolved. Trimming took off 5 bases at V and 2 bases at J, with 6 bases between the two ends. The CDR3 is 12 residues long. Per germline, CDR1 SGHTA and CDR2 FQGTGA. CDR3 sequence reads: CASSKLNTEAFF. DNA for the CDR3: TGTGCCAGCAGCAAATTAAACACTGAAGCTTTCTTT.

This clone was seen a few times. Here the CDR3 reads CASGDSNTEAFF. CDR3 bases: TGTGCTAGCGGGGACAGCAACACTGAAGCTTTCTTT. The rearrangement joins TRBV12-5 to TRBJ1-1; 7 nucleotides agree with TRBD1. This CDR3 spans 12 amino acids. CDR1 LGHNT and CDR2 FRNRAP come from the germline V gene. V gave up 9 bases and J gave up 2 bases; unmatched junction bases: 3. The entire variable domain, with the rest obtained from reference TRBV12-5 and TRBJ1-1, is as follows: DARVTQTPRHKVTEMGQEVTMRCQPILGHNTVFWYRQTMMQGLELLAYFRNRAPLDDSGMPKDRFSAEMPDATLATLKIQPSEPRDSAVYFCASGDSNTEAFFGQGTRLTVV.

The J gene is TRBJ2-1, the V gene TRBV5-4; 9 bases match TRBD2. J gave up 1 base and V 6 bases, and 8 bases lay outside the gene matches. CDR1 is SGHNT, CDR2 YYREEE, per germline (reference sequence). This CDR3 has 16 residues. The DNA for the CDR3 is TGTGCCAGCACTGGCGGGGGGGCCTTTTCCTACAATGAGCAGTTCTTC. Protein sequence: CASTGGGAFSYNEQFF.

The V and J genes are TRBV7-8 and TRBJ1-5; D uncertain. The germline V and J ends were trimmed by 3 bases and 2 bases, with 11 bases remaining between them. Germline V gene sequence: CDR1 SGHVS, CDR2 FQNEAQ. This CDR3 spans 15 amino acids. The chain's CDR3 is CASSLEGTGNQPQHF. Written as DNA, the CDR3 is TGTGCCAGCAGCTTGGAGGGAACCGGCAATCAGCCCCAGCATTTT. The variable domain in full, completed from reference TRBV7-8 and TRBJ1-5, reads GAGVSQSPRYKVAKRGQDVALRCDPISGHVSLFWYQQALGQGPEFLTYFQNEAQLDKSGLPSDRFFAERPEGSVSTLKIQRTQQEDSAVYLCASSLEGTGNQPQHFGDGTRLSIL.

The genes are TRBV28 and TRBJ2-5; the match to TRBD2 covers 9 bases. There are 15 residues in the CDR3. Germline V gene data show CDR1 as MDHEN and CDR2 as SYDVKM. The junction had 5 bases not matched to a gene; V was cut back by 2 bases and J by 4 bases. The CDR3 DNA reads TGTGCCAGCAGTTTAGCGGGAGGGCTTGTAGAGACCCAGTACTTC. It translates to CASSLAGGLVETQYF.

The V and J genes are TRBV4-2 and TRBJ1-5, with D hard to call. Trimming left V 1 base short and J 4 bases short, with 8 bases between. From germline, CDR1 is LGHNA and CDR2 YNFKEQ. This CDR3 comprises 14 residues. CDR3 DNA sequence: TGTGCCAGCAGCCAAGGAGTAGCAAATCAGCCCCAGCATTTT. Translated: CASSQGVANQPQHF.

This chain uses TRBV29-1 with TRBJ2-2; D ambiguous. V lost 3 bases to trimming and J lost 0 bases, with 5 bases between them. This CDR3 has 13 residues. Germline CDR1 is SQVTM and CDR2 is ANQGSEA. CDR3: CSVDSANTGELFF. The CDR3 bases are TGCAGCGTTGACAGCGCGAACACCGGGGAGCTGTTTTTT.